Listed here is a single T cell receptor beta chain. The sample is drawn from a study of T-cell reconstitution after alpha-beta-depleted transplantation in children. Unique molecular identifiers were incorporated when the TCRbeta library was constructed. TCRdb re-called the PCR reads through MiXCR, storing one row per CDR3 protein. The sample carries a few hundred thousand distinct CDR3 sequences, approximately 10% recorded once. This TCR derives from a human donor who donated a stem cell graft to a child with acute lymphoblastic leukemia. This material consisted of PBMCs from the stem cell graft donor, taken from the stem cell graft.

The chain's CDR3 is CASSEVDTQYF. The CDR3 DNA is TGTGCCAGCAGTGAAGTTGACACGCAGTATTTT. The chain is built from TRBV2 and TRBJ2-3; D is ambiguous. V was trimmed by 1 base and J by 9 bases, leaving 5 bases between them. Germline V gene data show CDR1 as SNHLY and CDR2 as FYNNEI. The CDR3 is made up of 11 amino acids.